The rows below give T cell receptor beta chains drawn from one sample of a study of shared clonotypes between healthy human individuals. Sequenced by immunoSEQ multiplex PCR; TCRdb stores in-frame clones only, minus some. The sample has under 600,000 clones; 90% to 96% are singletons. The sequenced sample was naive CD4+ T cells sorted from blood. The receptors shown here come from a woman aged 25 to 39 in good health. CDR3s include the opening cysteine and the closing phenylalanine or tryptophan. D genes are given only for firm matches. Size values are once, few and many counts, or a class for expanded clones, and some rows have none.

13	TRBJ2-2	few	.	TRBV10-1	CASALTETGELFF	TGCGCCAGCGCGTTGACAGAGACCGGGGAGCTGTTTTTT
15	TRBJ2-7	.	TRBD2	TRBV15	CATSSPGLAGHEQYF	TGTGCCACCAGCAGCCCGGGACTAGCGGGGCACGAGCAGTACTTC
16	TRBJ2-7	.	.	TRBV4-1	CASSHNYKNFLYEQYF	TGCGCCAGCAGCCACAACTATAAAAACTTCTTGTACGAGCAGTACTTC
14	TRBJ2-7	.	.	TRBV6-1	CASSEGLSHYEQYF	TGTGCCAGCAGTGAAGGGCTAAGCCATTACGAGCAGTACTTC
19	TRBJ2-2	once	.	TRBV4-2	CASSQRSYSGTSLSGELFF	TGTGCCAGCAGCCAAAGGTCTTATTCGGGCACTAGCCTGTCCGGGGAGCTGTTTTTT
16	TRBJ2-3	.	TRBD2	TRBV9	CASSVEASGNGDTQYF	TGTGCCAGCAGCGTAGAGGCTAGCGGGAACGGAGATACGCAGTATTTT
13	TRBJ2-3	.	.	TRBV7-9	CASSLGEGSWTYF	TGTGCCAGCAGCTTAGGTGAAGGGAGTTGGACGTATTTT
14	TRBJ2-5	.	.	TRBV30	CAWSEAGYQETQYF	TGTGCCTGGAGTGAAGCAGGGTACCAAGAGACCCAGTACTTC
13	TRBJ2-4	.	.	TRBV9	CASSVTAKNIQYF	TGTGCCAGCAGCGTGACAGCCAAAAACATTCAGTACTTC
12	TRBJ2-7	.	.	TRBV5-5	CASSREGGEQYF	TGTGCCAGCAGCCGAGAGGGGGGCGAGCAGTACTTC
14	TRBJ2-7	once	.	TRBV23-1	CASKSAGSDYEQYF	TGCGCCAGCAAAAGTGCGGGCAGTGACTACGAGCAGTACTTC
14	TRBJ2-3	.	.	TRBV4-1	CASTAPGTPDTQYF	TGCGCCTCCACCGCCCCCGGGACCCCAGATACGCAGTATTTT
19	TRBJ2-1	.	TRBD2	TRBV5-1	CASSLAPTGGFYSYNEQFF	TGCGCCAGCAGCTTGGCTCCTACGGGAGGGTTTTACTCCTACAATGAGCAGTTCTTC
18	TRBJ2-5	.	TRBD2	TRBV7-2	CASSLAVGGLADVRTQYF	TGTGCCAGCAGCTTAGCGGTGGGTGGACTAGCGGATGTGCGGACCCAGTACTTC
15	TRBJ2-7	.	TRBD2	TRBV28	CASSFGLAGVGEQYF	TGTGCTAGCAGTTTCGGACTAGCGGGAGTGGGAGAGCAGTACTTC
15	TRBJ2-3	once	.	TRBV5-1	CASSLAQSSTDTQYF	TGCGCCAGCAGCTTGGCGCAGAGCTCCACAGATACGCAGTATTTT
16	TRBJ2-7	.	TRBD2	TRBV7-2	CASSLWSSGSPYEQYF	TGTGCCAGCAGCTTATGGTCTAGCGGGAGTCCCTACGAGCAGTACTTC
16	TRBJ2-3	once	TRBD1	TRBV28	CASSPHPGQGVGTQYF	TGTGCCAGCAGTCCACACCCAGGACAGGGTGTAGGAACGCAGTATTTT
16	TRBJ2-7	.	.	TRBV19	CASSIGLTRQSYEQYF	TGTGCCAGTAGTATCGGGCTGACTAGACAGTCCTACGAGCAGTACTTC
16	TRBJ1-1	.	.	TRBV9	CASSPATGVMNTEAFF	TGTGCCAGCAGTCCCGCGACGGGGGTCATGAACACTGAAGCTTTCTTT
14	TRBJ1-5	.	.	TRBV2	CASSGGELSQPQHF	TGTGCCAGCAGCGGAGGGGAATTGAGTCAGCCCCAGCATTTT
13	TRBJ2-5	.	.	TRBV6-1	CASSHGGQETQYF	TGTGCCAGCAGTCATGGGGGCCAAGAGACCCAGTACTTC
12	TRBJ2-1	.	.	TRBV5-1	CASSLGDNEQFF	TGCGCCAGCAGCTTGGGAGACAATGAGCAGTTCTTC
13	TRBJ2-7	.	TRBD2	TRBV2	CASGGLAGYEQYF	TGTGCGAGCGGGGGACTAGCGGGATACGAGCAGTACTTC
15	TRBJ2-2	.	TRBD2	TRBV6-1	CASSEAGTMTGELFF	TGTGCCAGCAGTGAAGCAGGGACTATGACCGGGGAGCTGTTTTTT
14	TRBJ2-3	.	.	TRBV19	CASRALAGADTQYF	TGTGCCAGTCGGGCGCTAGCTGGAGCAGATACGCAGTATTTT
15	TRBJ2-2	.	.	TRBV6-1	CASREREKNTGELFF	TGTGCCAGCCGTGAGAGGGAGAAGAACACCGGGGAGCTGTTTTTT
13	TRBJ2-7	.	TRBD1	TRBV28	CASTPGQNYEQYF	TGTGCCAGCACCCCGGGACAGAACTACGAGCAGTACTTC
16	TRBJ1-1	.	.	TRBV28	CASNPTLRRLNTEAFF	TGTGCCAGCAATCCAACCCTTCGACGATTGAACACTGAAGCTTTCTTT
14	TRBJ2-1	.	TRBD2	TRBV6-6	CASSSSGRMGEQFF	TGTGCCAGCAGTAGTAGCGGGAGGATGGGTGAGCAGTTCTTC
15	TRBJ1-5	few	TRBD1	TRBV28	CASSPRGRGEQPQHF	TGTGCCAGCAGTCCCCGCGGCAGGGGGGAACAGCCCCAGCATTTT
13	TRBJ1-5	.	TRBD1	TRBV28	CASTLTGEQPQHF	TGTGCCAGCACCTTGACAGGGGAACAGCCCCAGCATTTT
17	TRBJ2-3	.	TRBD2	TRBV7-2	CASRKSPAGGPQDTQYF	TGTGCCAGCAGAAAGTCACCAGCGGGAGGGCCCCAAGATACGCAGTATTTT
14	TRBJ1-2	.	TRBD1	TRBV7-2	CASSSGGTGYGYTF	TGTGCCAGCAGCTCAGGCGGGACAGGGTATGGCTACACCTTC
14	TRBJ2-7	.	.	TRBV18	CASSPPRGTHEQYF	TGTGCCAGCTCACCCCCAAGAGGGACCCACGAGCAGTACTTC
15	TRBJ2-1	.	.	TRBV6-5	CASSSAGTPYGEQFF	TGTGCCAGCAGTTCCGCCGGGACCCCGTACGGTGAGCAGTTCTTC
15	TRBJ2-1	.	.	TRBV6-1	CASREQGLSYNEQFF	TGTGCCAGCAGGGAACAGGGACTCTCCTACAATGAGCAGTTCTTC
15	TRBJ2-1	.	TRBD2	TRBV18	CASSPQRTSGDEQFF	TGTGCCAGCTCACCCCAGAGGACTAGCGGGGATGAGCAGTTCTTC
15	TRBJ1-3	.	.	TRBV4-1	CASSRGWISGNTIYF	TGCGCCAGCAGCCGAGGATGGATCTCTGGAAACACCATATATTTT
15	TRBJ1-5	once	.	TRBV5-6	CASSFYARNNQPQHF	TGTGCCAGCAGCTTTTACGCGAGAAACAATCAGCCCCAGCATTTT